The 8 T cell receptor beta chains reported below all come from one sample, sequenced in a study of cytomegalovirus exposure and HLA in healthy donors. The PCR made use of 60 Vbeta and 13 Jbeta primers. TCRdb's copy holds only in-frame clones and misses some; the assay was immunoSEQ multiplex PCR. The sample has approximately 170,000 clones, 80% to 90% seen once. Sequenced: PBMCs. The receptor set was obtained from a male donor in good health and CMV-seronegative.

CDR3 protein: CASGASLSAGELFF. The CDR3 coding sequence is TGCGCCAGCGGCGCTAGTTTGTCGGCCGGGGAGCTGTTTTTT. The chain has TRBV5-1 and TRBJ2-2; no firm D call. The V end was cut by 7 bases, the J end by 6 bases, with 16 bases between. This CDR3 is built from 14 residues. Germline CDR1 SGHRS, CDR2 YFSETQ.

The V call is TRBV29-1, the J call TRBJ2-5, with D perhaps matching TRBD2 (6 bases). The end of the DNA aligns better with TRBJ2-7, so the J call may be wrong. There are 14 residues in the CDR3. In germline, CDR1 is SQVTM, CDR2 ANQGSEA. The CDR3 here is CSVEDPGLTYEQYF. The CDR3 DNA reads TGCAGCGTTGAAGATCCGGGACTCACCTACGAGCAGTACTTC.

This chain uses TRBV28 with TRBJ2-3, with a tentative D call TRBD2 (6 bases). Germline values: CDR1 MDHEN, CDR2 SYDVKM. The CDR3 sequence is 16 residues long. Trimming took off 0 bases at V and 0 bases at J, with 10 bases between the two ends. The CDR3: CASSLWRGLSTDTQYF. CDR3 nucleotides: TGTGCCAGCAGTTTATGGCGGGGCCTTAGCACAGATACGCAGTATTTT.

The chain uses TRBV4-1 and TRBJ1-2; 7 nucleotides line up with TRBD1. The CDR3 has 16 amino acids. V shed 3 bases and J 1 base; nucleotides not matched to a gene: 8. The germline gives CDR1 MGHRA, CDR2 YSYEKL. The CDR3 DNA is TGCGCCAGCAGCCATACACCGGGACAGTATAACTATGGCTACACCTTC. Its protein is CASSHTPGQYNYGYTF.

This chain connects TRBV21-1 to TRBJ2-2; TRBD1, as called in the table, went unchecked against the DNA. TRBV21-1 is a recognized pseudogene. This CDR3 has 18 amino acids. The CDR3 region is CASSISLTRGLNTGELFF. CDR3 bases: TGTGCCAGCAGCATTTCCCTCACAAGGGGGCTGAACACCGGGGAGCTGTTTTTT.

The chain couples TRBV21-1 to TRBJ2-5; the table's D call of TRBD2 was not tested on the DNA. TRBV21-1 is marked as a pseudogene. This CDR3 has 19 residues. DNA of the CDR3: TGTGCCAGCAGCACTAGGGGGAGCGGGAGGTCGGGTCATAGGGAGACCCAGTACTTC. Its translation is CASSTRGSGRSGHRETQYF.

With respect to this clone: Distinct nucleotide sequences in the sample also encode this CDR3. The chain employs TRBV5-1 and TRBJ2-5, with TRBD1 as a possible D gene (6 bases). V was clipped by 0 bases and J by 2 bases, with 11 bases between them. This CDR3 has 15 residues. Per the germline V gene, CDR1 is SGHRS and CDR2 is YFSETQ. CDR3 sequence (DNA): TGCGCCAGCAGCTTGGAAGGTCAGGGGCAAGAGACCCAGTACTTC. Its translation is CASSLEGQGQETQYF.

This clone was observed a handful of times. The chain is built from TRBV4-1 and TRBJ2-7; a weak D match, TRBD2 (5 bases). This CDR3 has 13 residues. In germline, CDR1 is MGHRA, CDR2 YSYEKL. Trimming left V 6 bases short and J 1 base short, with 10 bases between. CDR3 nucleotide sequence: TGCGCCAGCAGTCAGACGGGGTCCTACGAGCAGTACTTC. Protein: CASSQTGSYEQYF.